The 23 T cell receptor beta chains given below trace back to one sample, sequenced in a study of human T cells and chemical hapten exposure. Time point indicated: patch test 2, 6 weeks after DPC sensitization. Treatment in this sample: therapeutic diphenylcyclopropenone sensitization with weekly scalp DPC. TCRdb processed the RACE reads anew with MiXCR; each CDR3 protein has one entry. The data hold hundreds of thousands of distinct CDR3 sequences, with about 6% observed a single time. The source was whole blood, collected in connection with sensitization to the hapten diphenylcyclopropenone (DPC). The source is a woman younger than 30 with alopecia areata. Some clones in this sample may be carry-over from other donors' samples.

The rearrangement uses TRBV10-3 and TRBJ2-2; 7 bases are a match to TRBD1. After removal of 8 bases from V and 5 bases from J, the junction contained 11 bases not matched to a gene. This CDR3 contains 15 residues. Germline V CDR1 and CDR2: ENHRY, SYGVKD. CDR3 loop: CAIRPTGKGTGELFF. CDR3 bases: TGTGCCATCCGACCGACAGGGAAAGGGACCGGGGAGCTGTTTTTT.

V is TRBV4-3 and J is TRBJ2-2; D unresolved. CDR1 is LGHNA and CDR2 is YSLEER in the germline V gene. V lost 0 bases and J 2 bases, leaving 7 bases between the germline ends. The CDR3 contains 15 residues. CDR3 DNA: TGCGCCAGCAGCCAAGATCCGGTTAACACCGGGGAGCTGTTTTTT. Amino acid sequence: CASSQDPVNTGELFF.

This clonotype has at least ten counts. The genes are TRBV7-9 and TRBJ1-5; 9 bases line up with TRBD1. The V and J ends lost 4 bases and 6 bases, in that order; junction bases with no gene match: 4. The germline gives CDR1 SEHNR, CDR2 FQNEAQ (reference sequence). There are 14 residues in the CDR3. CDR3 sequence reads: CASSWTGVGQPQHF. As DNA, the CDR3 is TGTGCCAGCAGCTGGACAGGGGTCGGTCAGCCCCAGCATTTT.

This clonotype was picked up many times. The chain combines TRBV12-3 or TRBV12-4 with TRBJ2-5, with D unclear. Trimming stripped 8 bases from V and 1 base from J, with 5 bases between. This CDR3 has 11 amino acids. CDR3 nucleotide sequence: TGTGCCAGCGGATCCCAAGAGACCCAGTACTTC. Its translation: CASGSQETQYF.

The chain recombines TRBV7-8 with TRBJ1-6, with 8 bases aligning to TRBD1. Germline trimming cut 3 bases from V and 9 bases from J; bases unmatched to any gene: 4. Germline CDR1 and CDR2: SGHVS and FQNEAQ. This CDR3 has 14 amino acids. The CDR3 is CASSFDRGGSPLHF. The DNA for the CDR3 is TGTGCCAGCAGCTTTGACAGGGGCGGTTCACCCCTCCACTTT.

In this sample, this clonotype turned up many times. J is TRBJ1-2 and V is TRBV7-9, with D maybe TRBD1 (5 bases). CDR3 length: 13 residues. Germline V gene data show CDR1 as SEHNR and CDR2 as FQNEAQ (reference sequence). Between the trimmed V and J ends, which lost 5 bases and 4 bases, there was a span of 11 bases. CDR3 sequence reads: CASSTPGIYGYTF. The CDR3 nucleotides are TGTGCCAGCAGCACTCCAGGGATCTATGGCTACACCTTC.

Ten or more counts support this clonotype. The chain uses TRBV15 and TRBJ1-5, with 8 positions matching TRBD1. The CDR3 runs to 16 residues. In germline, CDR1 is LNHNV, CDR2 YYDKDF (reference sequence). The J segment lost 7 bases and the V segment lost 3 bases, leaving 11 bases of the junction unmatched. The CDR3 loop is CATSSDMTGVGQPQHF. The DNA for the CDR3 is TGTGCCACCAGCAGTGACATGACAGGGGTAGGGCAGCCCCAGCATTTT.

This chain links TRBV20-1 with TRBJ1-5; unclear D gene. Trimming left V 6 bases short and J 2 bases short, with 17 bases between. The CDR3 has 15 amino acids. Germline V lookup: CDR1 DFQATT, CDR2 SNEGSKA (reference sequence). The CDR3 region has the DNA TGCAGTGCGTCCTCACCACAGAATCGCAATCAGCCCCAGCATTTT. As protein: CSASSPQNRNQPQHF.

This clonotype was detected ten times or more. The V call is TRBV5-4, the J call TRBJ2-3; unclear D gene. Germline V gene data show CDR1 as SGHNT and CDR2 as YYREEE (reference sequence). Deletions cut 4 bases from V and 4 bases from J, with 10 bases between. This CDR3 is built from 13 residues. The CDR3 DNA reads as TGTGCCAGCAGCATAGACGCTGCAGATACGCAGTATTTT. The encoded protein is CASSIDAADTQYF.

The chain combines TRBV10-3 with TRBJ2-5; a weak D match, TRBD2 (7 bases). The CDR3 extends over 14 amino acids. CDR1 and CDR2 (germline): ENHRY, SYGVKD. Deletions cut 4 bases from V and 1 base from J, with 10 bases between. The CDR3 coding sequence is TGTGCCATCAGTGTGGGGGGGCGCCAAGAGACCCAGTACTTC. Its translation: CAISVGGRQETQYF.

The chain combines TRBV11-2 with TRBJ2-3; 9 nucleotides align to TRBD2. Unmatched junction bases numbered 9, after V lost 4 bases and J lost 4 bases. The CDR3 contains 16 residues. From germline, CDR1 is SGHAT and CDR2 FQNNGV. This chain's CDR3 is CASSSTGLAFSDTQYF. Written as DNA, the CDR3 is TGTGCCAGCAGCTCGACGGGACTAGCTTTCTCAGATACGCAGTATTTT. The whole variable domain, remainder taken from reference TRBV11-2 and TRBJ2-3, is EAGVAQSPRYKIIEKRQSVAFWCNPISGHATLYWYQQILGQGPKLLIQFQNNGVVDDSQLPKDRFSAERLKGVDSTLKIQPAKLEDSAVYLCASSSTGLAFSDTQYFGPGTRLTVL.

This clonotype was seen ten or more times. The chain joins TRBV12-3 or TRBV12-4 to TRBJ1-2; D uncertain. The CDR3 is made up of 13 amino acids. V was clipped by 5 bases and J by 4 bases, with 11 bases between them. The CDR3 here is CASSRDNGYGYTF. The CDR3 coding sequence is TGTGCCAGCAGTCGTGACAATGGCTATGGCTACACCTTC.

The rearrangement uses TRBV19 and TRBJ2-3; 8 positions agree with TRBD2. CDR3 length: 15 residues. The J segment lost 4 bases and the V segment lost 7 bases, leaving 10 bases of the junction unmatched. Per germline, CDR1 LNHDA and CDR2 SQIVND (reference sequence). The CDR3 region has the DNA TGTGCCAGTACCCTGAGCGGGGGTATCCCAGATACGCAGTATTTT. Residues: CASTLSGGIPDTQYF.

The V gene is TRBV12-3 or TRBV12-4, the J gene TRBJ2-7; 7 nucleotides line up with TRBD2. The CDR3 is 14 residues long. With V trimmed by 6 bases and J by 4 bases, 9 bases remained unmatched. The CDR3 loop is CASRIGDGGYEQYF. As DNA, the CDR3 is TGTGCCAGCAGAATCGGGGACGGGGGGTACGAGCAGTACTTC.

Concerning this clonotype itself: A much larger clone sits a single nucleotide away, making a read error possible. The rearrangement joins TRBV7-3 to TRBJ2-1, with D perhaps TRBD1 (6 bases). Trimming took 0 bases from V and 15 from J, leaving 30 bases between them. In germline, CDR1 is SGHTA, CDR2 FQGTGA. CDR3 length equals 18 residues. CDR3 sequence (DNA): TGTGCCAGCAGCTTAACCAGCCGTTCGTTGGGGGCTGGCGCCGGGGCGTTCTTC. Amino acids: CASSLTSRSLGAGAGAFF. Using reference TRBV7-3 and TRBJ2-1 for the parts outside the CDR3, the full variable domain is GAGVSQTPSNKVTEKGKYVELRCDPISGHTALYWYRQSLGQGPEFLIYFQGTGAADDSGLPNDRFFAVRPEGSVSTLKIQRTERGDSAVYLCASSLTSRSLGAGAGAFFGPGTRLTVL.

This clonotype occurred a few times. V and J are TRBV20-1 and TRBJ1-5; D gene uncertain. The CDR3 contains 14 residues. Trimming took off 1 base at V and 3 bases at J, with 10 bases between the two ends. The germline CDR1 and CDR2 sequences are DFQATT and SNEGSKA (reference sequence). The CDR3 here is CSARGWGPNQPQHF. Written as DNA, the CDR3 is TGCAGTGCTAGAGGGTGGGGTCCCAATCAGCCCCAGCATTTT.

This clonotype appeared a few times. The CDR3 nucleotides are TGTGCCAGCAGCTCCGGGACAGTTACCTACGAGCAGTACTTC. Protein: CASSSGTVTYEQYF. This chain links TRBV7-2 with TRBJ2-7; 7 bases align to TRBD1. V dropped 4 bases and J dropped 2; count of bases not matched to a gene: 5. This CDR3 spans 14 amino acids. Germline lookup yields CDR1 SGHTA and CDR2 FQGNSA.

This clonotype was observed many times. The rearrangement uses TRBV2 and TRBJ1-1; D is unclear. V was clipped by 6 bases and J by 0 bases, with 11 bases between them. The CDR3 extends over 14 amino acids. Germline-derived CDR1 and CDR2 are SNHLY and FYNNEI. CDR3 DNA sequence: TGTGCCAGCAGAACAGTTAGGATGAACACTGAAGCTTTCTTT. The encoded protein is CASRTVRMNTEAFF.

This clonotype was counted at least ten times. The gene calls are TRBV6-2 or TRBV6-3 and TRBJ2-5, with D tentatively TRBD2 (6 bases). CDR1 MNHEY and CDR2 SVGEGT come from the germline V gene. V was shortened by 5 bases and J by 11 bases, with 12 bases between the two germline ends. The length of the CDR3 is 11 residues. CDR3 residues: CASSPGTDQYF. The CDR3 nucleotides are TGTGCCAGCAGTCCCGGGACTGATCAGTACTTC.

This clonotype was detected many times. The CDR3 sequence: CASSFDRGTYENIQYF. The CDR3 bases are TGTGCCAGCAGTTTTGACAGGGGGACGTATGAGAACATTCAGTACTTC. The V and J genes are TRBV11-2 and TRBJ2-4; 9 positions match TRBD1. Trimming removed 6 bases from V and 7 bases from J; junction bases left unmatched: 13. There are 16 residues in the CDR3. CDR1 and CDR2 from the germline V gene are SGHAT and FQNNGV.

J is TRBJ1-3 and V is TRBV2; perhaps TRBD1 as D (5 bases). CDR1 SNHLY and CDR2 FYNNEI come from the germline V gene. V gave up 5 bases and J gave up 3 bases, with 20 bases separating them. The CDR3 is made up of 17 amino acids. The CDR3 sequence is CASSPPGGRVNGNTIYF. DNA for the CDR3: TGTGCCAGCAGTCCCCCCGGAGGCAGGGTGAATGGAAACACCATATATTTT.

This clonotype was counted a few times. The chain links TRBV4-2 to TRBJ2-3; no clear D. The CDR3 is 15 amino acids. Trimming cost V 0 bases and J 7 bases, with 14 bases left between them. CDR1 and CDR2 from the germline V gene are LGHNA and YNFKEQ. The CDR3 DNA reads TGTGCCAGCAGCCAAGATGAGAAGGGTCTCAATACGCAGTATTTT. It yields the protein CASSQDEKGLNTQYF.

The table lists this clonotype with many counts. The CDR3 DNA sequence: TGTGCCAGCAGTTTGGTACAGGTGAATGAAAAACTGTTTTTT. It encodes CASSLVQVNEKLFF. The V gene is TRBV6-6, the J gene TRBJ1-4; maybe TRBD1 (5 bases). In germline, CDR1 is MNHNY, CDR2 SVGAGI (reference sequence). The CDR3 is 14 residues long. V gave up 4 bases and J gave up 5 bases, with 11 bases separating them.